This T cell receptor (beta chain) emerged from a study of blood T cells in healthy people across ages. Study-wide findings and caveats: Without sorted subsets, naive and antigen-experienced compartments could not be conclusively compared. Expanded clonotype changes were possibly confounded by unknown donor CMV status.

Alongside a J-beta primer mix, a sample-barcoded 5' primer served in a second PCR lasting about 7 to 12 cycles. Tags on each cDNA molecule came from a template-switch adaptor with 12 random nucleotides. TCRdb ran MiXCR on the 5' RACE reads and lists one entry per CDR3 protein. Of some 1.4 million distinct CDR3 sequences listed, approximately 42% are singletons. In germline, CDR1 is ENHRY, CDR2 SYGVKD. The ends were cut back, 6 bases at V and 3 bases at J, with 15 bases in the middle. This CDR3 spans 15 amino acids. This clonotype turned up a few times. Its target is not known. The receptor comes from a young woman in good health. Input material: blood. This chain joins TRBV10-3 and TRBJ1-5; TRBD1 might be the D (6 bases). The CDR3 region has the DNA TGTGCCATCAGAGGGGAGGACAGTCCCAATCAGCCCCAGCATTTT. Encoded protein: CAIRGEDSPNQPQHF.